This T cell receptor (beta chain) was obtained from a study of T-cell reconstitution after alpha-beta-depleted transplantation in children. The study's findings and limits: T cells produced anew were the main source of T-cell counts and diversity one year after transplant. Where alpha-beta T cells came from about two months after transplant was reportedly several hundred expanded graft clones. From surviving recipient T cells and thymic progenitors came the high day-60 TCRbeta diversity observed in some patients.

About this clonotype: Its specificity is unknown.

This sample's TCRbeta library carried unique molecular identifier barcodes. MiXCR, run by TCRdb on the PCR reads, gives a single entry per CDR3 protein. The sample lists 300,000 to 350,000 distinct CDR3 sequences; 16% were seen once. Germline V CDR1 and CDR2: DFQATT, SNEGSKA (reference sequence). With V trimmed by 4 bases and J by 3 bases, 20 bases remained unmatched. The CDR3 is made up of 18 amino acids. The chain is built from TRBV20-1 and TRBJ2-7, with 8 bases aligning to TRBD2. This TCR was sampled from a male patient aged 2-15 years who had a stem cell transplant for acute lymphoblastic leukemia, so the T cells may come from the graft donor. The sequenced sample was PBMCs, mostly from graft donor cells, obtained 360 days after TCRalphabeta/CD19-depleted stem cell transplant. CDR3 nucleotides: TGCAGTGCTATAAAAGGTATCGGGGGGGTATCCATCCGCTACGAGCAGTACTTC. Protein product: CSAIKGIGGVSIRYEQYF.